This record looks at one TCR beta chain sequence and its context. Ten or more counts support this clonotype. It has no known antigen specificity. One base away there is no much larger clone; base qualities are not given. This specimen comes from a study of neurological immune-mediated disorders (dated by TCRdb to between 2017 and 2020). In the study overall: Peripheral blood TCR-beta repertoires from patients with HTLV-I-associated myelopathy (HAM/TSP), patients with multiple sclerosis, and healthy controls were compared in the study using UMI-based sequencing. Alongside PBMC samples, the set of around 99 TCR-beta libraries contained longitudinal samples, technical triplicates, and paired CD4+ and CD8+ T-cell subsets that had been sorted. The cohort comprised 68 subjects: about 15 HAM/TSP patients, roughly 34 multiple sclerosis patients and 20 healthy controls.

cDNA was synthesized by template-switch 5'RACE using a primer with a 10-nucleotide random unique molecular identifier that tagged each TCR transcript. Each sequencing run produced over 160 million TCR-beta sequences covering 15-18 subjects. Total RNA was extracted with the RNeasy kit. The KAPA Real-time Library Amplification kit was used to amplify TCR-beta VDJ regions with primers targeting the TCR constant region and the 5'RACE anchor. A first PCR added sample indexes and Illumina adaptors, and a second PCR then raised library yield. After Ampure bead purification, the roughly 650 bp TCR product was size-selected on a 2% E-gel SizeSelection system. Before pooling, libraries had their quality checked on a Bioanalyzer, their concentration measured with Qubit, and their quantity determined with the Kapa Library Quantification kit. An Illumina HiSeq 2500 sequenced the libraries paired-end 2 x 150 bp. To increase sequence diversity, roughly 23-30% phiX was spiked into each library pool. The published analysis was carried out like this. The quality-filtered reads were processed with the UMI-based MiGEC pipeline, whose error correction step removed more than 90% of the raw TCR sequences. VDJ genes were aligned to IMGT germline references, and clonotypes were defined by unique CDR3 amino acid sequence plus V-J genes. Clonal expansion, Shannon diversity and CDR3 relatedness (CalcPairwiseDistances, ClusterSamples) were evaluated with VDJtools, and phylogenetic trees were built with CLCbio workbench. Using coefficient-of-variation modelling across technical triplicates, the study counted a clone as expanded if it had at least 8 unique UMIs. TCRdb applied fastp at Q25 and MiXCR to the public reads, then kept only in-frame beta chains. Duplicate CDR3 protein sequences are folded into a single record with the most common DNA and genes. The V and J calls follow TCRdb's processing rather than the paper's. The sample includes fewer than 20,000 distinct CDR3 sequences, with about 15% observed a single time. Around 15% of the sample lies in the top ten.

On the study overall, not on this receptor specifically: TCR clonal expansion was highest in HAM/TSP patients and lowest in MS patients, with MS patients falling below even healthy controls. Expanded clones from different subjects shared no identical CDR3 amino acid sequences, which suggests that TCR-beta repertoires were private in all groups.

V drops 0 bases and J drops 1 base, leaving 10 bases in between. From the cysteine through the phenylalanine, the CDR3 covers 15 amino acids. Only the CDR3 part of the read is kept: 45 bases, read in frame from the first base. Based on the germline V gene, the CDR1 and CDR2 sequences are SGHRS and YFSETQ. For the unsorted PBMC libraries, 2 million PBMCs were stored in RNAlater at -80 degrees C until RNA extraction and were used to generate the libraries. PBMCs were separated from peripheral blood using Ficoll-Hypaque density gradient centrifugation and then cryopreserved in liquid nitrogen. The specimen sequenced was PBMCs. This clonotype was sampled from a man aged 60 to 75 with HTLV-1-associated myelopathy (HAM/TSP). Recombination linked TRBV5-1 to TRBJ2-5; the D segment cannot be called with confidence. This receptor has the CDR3 CASSLGPGAQETQYF. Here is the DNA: TGCGCCAGCAGCTTGGGACCAGGAGCCCAAGAGACCCAGTACTTC.